One sample yielded the 8 T cell receptor beta chains listed below, sequenced in a study of shared clonotypes between healthy human individuals. TCRdb's table, derived via immunoSEQ multiplex PCR, lists solely in-frame clones and lacks some. The sample consists of approximately 720,000 clones, about three quarters of them appearing once. The sample was memory CD4+ T cells sorted from blood. Subset in this sample: CD45RA-negative fraction. The receptors were sampled from a woman younger than 45 in good health.

The rearrangement joins TRBV30 to TRBJ1-6; D ambiguous. The length of the CDR3 is 14 residues. Trimming stripped 0 bases from V and 8 bases from J, with 11 bases between. Germline CDR1 GTSNPN, CDR2 SVGIG (reference sequence). In nucleotides, the CDR3 is TGTGCCTGGAGTGTAGGGCAGATTTATTCACCCCTCCACTTT. Its protein is CAWSVGQIYSPLHF.

The chain employs TRBV28 and TRBJ2-7; D possibly corresponds to TRBD1 (6 bases). Trimming took 3 bases from V and 6 from J, leaving 9 bases between them. CDR1 and CDR2 from the germline V gene are MDHEN and SYDVKM. The CDR3 contains 12 residues. The CDR3 reads CASSLRGIEQYF. In DNA form, the CDR3 reads TGTGCCAGCAGTTTGAGGGGGATCGAGCAGTACTTC.

The chain has TRBV5-1 and TRBJ2-2, with TRBD2 identical over 8 bases. The CDR3 covers 16 residues. V was pared by 4 bases and J by 4 bases, with 9 bases of the junction left unmatched. From germline, CDR1 is SGHRS and CDR2 YFSETQ. The CDR3 bases are TGCGCCAGCAGCCCCGCCAGCGGGAGTCTCACCGGGGAGCTGTTTTTT. It specifies CASSPASGSLTGELFF.

This chain uses TRBV18 with TRBJ1-1; D remains ambiguous. CDR3 size: 13 residues. V gave up 2 bases and J gave up 4 bases, with 8 bases separating them. CDR1 and CDR2 from the germline V gene are KGHSH and LQKENI. CDR3 in amino acids: CASSPGASTEAFF. The CDR3 region has the DNA TGTGCCAGCTCACCAGGTGCATCCACTGAAGCTTTCTTT.

The V gene is TRBV7-2, the J gene TRBJ2-1, with TRBD2 identical over 13 bases. Germline CDR1 is SGHTA and CDR2 is FQGNSA. Trimming took 3 bases from V and 10 from J; bases not matched to a gene: 15. The CDR3 length is 18 residues. Here the CDR3 reads CASSLLGPGTSGAQEQFF. CDR3 in DNA: TGTGCCAGCAGCTTGTTAGGTCCTGGGACTAGCGGGGCTCAAGAGCAGTTCTTC.

The CDR3 sequence is CASSIQGAGEAFF. Written as DNA, the CDR3 is TGTGCCAGCAGCATACAGGGGGCCGGGGAAGCTTTCTTT. The chain recombines TRBV11-2 with TRBJ1-1; 9 nucleotides align to TRBD1. Unmatched junction bases numbered 6, after V lost 5 bases and J lost 8 bases. This CDR3 spans 13 amino acids. Germline CDR1 SGHAT, CDR2 FQNNGV.

The chain is built from TRBV28 and TRBJ2-5; 12 bases fit TRBD2. Trimming at V came to 7 bases and at J to 5 bases, leaving 8 bases not matched to a gene. The germline CDR1 and CDR2 sequences are MDHEN and SYDVKM. The CDR3 loop spans 15 amino acids. CDR3 residues: CASIGLAGRRETQYF. For the CDR3, the DNA is TGTGCCAGCATCGGACTAGCGGGACGCAGGGAGACCCAGTACTTC.

The chain uses TRBV2 and TRBJ2-5; D may match TRBD1 or TRBD2 (6 bases each). The germline V gene has CDR1 SNHLY and CDR2 FYNNEI. The CDR3 totals 14 residues. Trimming shortened V by 8 bases and J by 5 bases, and 18 bases separated the two germline ends. The CDR3 region has the DNA TGTGCCAGCCCCCTAGGGGGGCTCCAGGAGACCCAGTACTTC. It yields the protein CASPLGGLQETQYF.